Following are 13 T cell receptor beta chains from one sample sequenced in a study of regulatory T cells in long-lasting Graves disease. Construction of the TCR beta libraries employed iRepertoire HTBI primers in conjunction with Arm-PCR of CDR3 regions. In TCRdb, the multiplex PCR reads were re-called with MiXCR into one record per CDR3 protein. This sample has some 450,000 distinct CDR3 sequences, with 23% found just once. The time point is: persistent/refractory GD, antithyroid drugs over 5 years with positive TRAb. From RNA extracted from PBMCs, the TCR library was made. Sequences were derived from peripheral blood mononuclear cells (PBMCs), sampled when the disease was refractory, from a patient treated with antithyroid drugs. The receptors derive from a female donor with Graves disease.

A few counts support this clonotype. The CDR3 nucleotides are TGTGCCAGTATGGGGAGACGGGGTATCGATGGCTACACCTTC. Its protein is CASMGRRGIDGYTF. V usage is TRBV19 and J usage is TRBJ1-2; unclear D gene. The CDR3 is 14 amino acids. Germline assignment: CDR1 LNHDA and CDR2 SQIVND (reference sequence). V lost 7 bases, J lost 6 bases, and 18 bases lay in between.

The rearrangement joins TRBV20-1 to TRBJ2-7; 15 nucleotides agree with TRBD2. Per the germline V gene, CDR1 is DFQATT and CDR2 is SNEGSKA (reference sequence). The CDR3 sequence is 17 residues long. V shed 4 bases, J shed 4 bases, and the junction held 11 bases outside the gene matches. The CDR3 loop reads CSATQEGLAGGSYEQYF. The DNA of the CDR3 is TGCAGTGCTACACAAGAGGGACTAGCGGGAGGAAGTTACGAGCAGTACTTC.

There are many counts of this clonotype. The J gene is TRBJ2-7, the V gene TRBV28, with unresolved D. Germline lookup yields CDR1 MDHEN and CDR2 SYDVKM. Trimming left V 6 bases short and J 3 bases short, with 9 bases between. The CDR3 runs to 12 residues. The CDR3 nucleotides are TGTGCCAGCAGGTCCTCCTTCTACGAGCAGTACTTC. Its translation is CASRSSFYEQYF.

In this sample, this clonotype turned up many times. The J gene is TRBJ2-2, the V gene TRBV20-1; D unclear. V was shortened by 3 bases and J by 14 bases, with 10 bases between the two germline ends. The CDR3 consists of 10 residues. The germline V gene has CDR1 DFQATT and CDR2 SNEGSKA (reference sequence). The CDR3 sequence: CSASRWFLFF. The CDR3 region has the DNA TGCAGTGCTAGTAGATGGTTCCTGTTTTTT.

The V gene is TRBV19, the J gene TRBJ2-7; D assignment may be TRBD1 or TRBD2 (5 bases each). CDR1 is LNHDA, CDR2 SQIVND, per germline (reference sequence). The length of the CDR3 is 14 residues. The germline V and J ends were trimmed by 6 bases and 3 bases, with 15 bases remaining between them. CDR3 nucleotide sequence: TGTGCCAGTAGCCCCGGGACCGCGGGCTACGAGCAGTACTTC. This translates into CASSPGTAGYEQYF.

This clonotype was detected a few times. One end of the junction is discordant with germline, which a read error may explain. This chain uses TRBV12-3 or TRBV12-4 with TRBJ2-5; 12 bases agree with TRBD2. The CDR3 extends over 18 amino acids. CDR3 protein: CASSLGRLAGVGQETQYF. The DNA of the CDR3 is TGTGCCAGCAGCTTAGGGAGACTAGCGGGAGTGGGGCAAGAGACCCAGTACTTC.

This clonotype was seen a few times. This chain connects TRBV7-9 to TRBJ1-1, with D tentatively TRBD1 (5 bases). CDR1 and CDR2 (germline): SEHNR, FQNEAQ (reference sequence). There are 14 residues in the CDR3. V lost 5 bases to trimming and J lost 8 bases, with 18 bases between them. This chain's CDR3 is CASSKSGTLREAFF. The DNA of the CDR3 is TGTGCCAGCAGCAAAAGCGGGACCCTTCGGGAAGCTTTCTTT.

This clonotype was found once. The V and J genes are TRBV29-1 and TRBJ1-2, with D possibly matching TRBD1 (5 bases). The CDR3 is 16 residues long. V gave up 0 bases and J gave up 1 base, with 15 bases separating them. The germline V gene encodes CDR1 SQVTM and CDR2 ANQGSEA. The CDR3 sequence is CSVEDLRQGYNYGYTF. Written as DNA, the CDR3 is TGCAGCGTTGAAGATCTCCGGCAGGGATATAACTATGGCTACACCTTC.

This clonotype was observed a few times. Germline is not matched at one junction end, which may reflect a read error. The V and J genes are TRBV7-7 and TRBJ2-2; 10 nucleotides align to TRBD2. The CDR3 is 17 residues long. The germline gives CDR1 SSHAT, CDR2 FNYEAQ (reference sequence). CDR3 region: CASSRSGTSASTGELFF. The CDR3 bases are TGTGCTAGCAGCCGATCCGGGACTAGCGCGTCCACCGGGGAGCTGTTTTTT.

CDR3 residues: CAISESWGENTEAFF. In DNA, the CDR3 is TGTGCCATCAGTGAGTCTTGGGGGGAGAACACTGAAGCTTTCTTT. The chain uses TRBV10-3 and TRBJ1-1; tentative D call: TRBD1 (5 bases). The germline V and J ends were trimmed by 0 bases and 1 base, with 9 bases remaining between them. The CDR3 is 15 residues long. Germline V CDR1 and CDR2: ENHRY, SYGVKD.

V is TRBV5-1 and J is TRBJ1-6; D is unclear. Trimming took 4 bases from V and 0 from J, leaving 14 bases between them. CDR3 size: 17 residues. Germline-derived CDR1 and CDR2 are SGHRS and YFSETQ. CDR3 amino acids: CASSRLPMSSYNSPLHF. The CDR3 nucleotides read TGCGCCAGCAGCCGACTCCCCATGAGCTCCTATAATTCACCCCTCCACTTT.

The V and J genes are TRBV10-3 and TRBJ2-7; tentative D call: TRBD2 (6 bases). Trimming shortened V by 0 bases and J by 3 bases, and 6 bases separated the two germline ends. Looked up from germline, CDR1 is ENHRY and CDR2 is SYGVKD. The CDR3 spans 13 residues. For the CDR3, the DNA is TGTGCCATCAGTGAGTCGGGACTCTACGAGCAGTACTTC. Translated: CAISESGLYEQYF.

This clonotype was picked up one time. A single base separates this from a much larger clone, so it may be a read error. The chain joins TRBV28 to TRBJ2-5, with 11 bases fitting TRBD1. The germline gives CDR1 MDHEN, CDR2 SYDVKM. The CDR3 is 15 amino acids. Trimming at V came to 6 bases and at J to 10 bases, leaving 13 bases not matched to a gene. CDR3 DNA: TGTGCCAGCAGCCGGACAGGGGGCAGCAGGCGGCGCCAGTACTTC. Translation gives CASSRTGGSRRRQYF.